This T cell receptor (beta chain) is drawn from a study of blood T cells in healthy people across ages. The CDR3 contains 13 residues. Germline V gene sequence: CDR1 GTSNPN, CDR2 SVGIG (reference sequence). Combining a sample-barcoded 5' primer with a J-beta primer mix, a second PCR ran for about 7 to 11 cycles. Per-sample output comprised a minimum of 2.5 million paired-end reads containing CDR3. Using its own MiXCR run on the 5' RACE reads, TCRdb lists one record per CDR3 protein. The table shows fewer than 600,000 distinct CDR3 sequences, with about 28% occurring only once. This clonotype was picked up a small number of times. This sample also appeared in a second study, on T cells of mothers and their children. That paper notes: Both sample barcodes and 2-4 random nucleotides came from the M1S primer of the second PCR. It was related mother-child pairs that showed slightly higher overlap than unrelated pairs, without reaching significance. Not a single persistent microchimeric T cell clone was detected.

The J gene is TRBJ2-5, the V gene TRBV30, with TRBD1 as a possible D gene (5 bases). Judging by the DNA end, TRBJ2-7 fits better; the J call may be wrong. The sample consisted of blood. The TCR was taken from a boy younger than 10 in good health. The CDR3 protein is CAWSRASDNEQYF. As DNA, the CDR3 is TGTGCCTGGAGTCGGGCTTCGGACAACGAGCAGTACTTC.